This is a list of T cell receptor beta chains from one sample in a study of T cells after posttransplantation cyclophosphamide. Method: immunoSEQ multiplex PCR; TCRdb's copy keeps in-frame clones and lacks some. There are tens of thousands of clones in the sample; 93% occur only once, and approximately 2.7% lies in the top ten. The material sequenced was PBMCs. Receptor source: a woman aged 25 to 45 in good health and a related stem cell transplant donor. Both conserved end residues are part of each CDR3. The order of the fields is V gene, D gene, J gene, clone size, CDR3 DNA, CDR3 protein. A D gene is named only where the DNA matches it firmly. Clone size, where shown, is once, few, many, or a class for clones that have expanded.

v_call: TRBV7-8
d_call: TRBD1
j_call: TRBJ1-1
clone_size: NA
cdr3_nt: TGTGCCGGAGGTAGGGGGCGGAACACTGAAGCTTTCTTT
cdr3_aa: CAGGRGRNTEAFF

v_call: TRBV6-1
d_call: TRBD1
j_call: TRBJ2-1
clone_size: NA
cdr3_nt: TGTGCCAGCAGGCTGGACAGGGCCAACAATGAGCAGTTCTTC
cdr3_aa: CASRLDRANNEQFF

v_call: TRBV25-1
d_call: NA
j_call: TRBJ1-2
clone_size: NA
cdr3_nt: TGTGCCAGCAGTGGACAGTTCTATGGCTACACCTTC
cdr3_aa: CASSGQFYGYTF

v_call: TRBV28
d_call: NA
j_call: TRBJ1-2
clone_size: NA
cdr3_nt: TGTGCCAGCAGTTTGGGGGGGGCCTTAGTCTACTATGGCTACACCTTC
cdr3_aa: CASSLGGALVYYGYTF

v_call: TRBV6-1
d_call: NA
j_call: TRBJ1-1
clone_size: NA
cdr3_nt: TGTGCCAGCAGTGAACACCTGAACACTGAAGCTTTCTTT
cdr3_aa: CASSEHLNTEAFF

v_call: TRBV5-5
d_call: TRBD1
j_call: TRBJ1-5
clone_size: NA
cdr3_nt: TGTGCCAGCAGCCCTGGGACAGGGGATAATCAGCCCCAGCATTTT
cdr3_aa: CASSPGTGDNQPQHF

v_call: TRBV2
d_call: NA
j_call: TRBJ2-7
clone_size: NA
cdr3_nt: TGTGCCAGCAGTGGCCAACAAGCCTCCTACGAGCAGTACTTC
cdr3_aa: CASSGQQASYEQYF

v_call: TRBV25-1
d_call: NA
j_call: TRBJ2-7
clone_size: NA
cdr3_nt: TGTGCCAGCAGCACAGTCTACGAGCAGTACTTC
cdr3_aa: CASSTVYEQYF

v_call: TRBV6-5
d_call: TRBD1
j_call: TRBJ2-1
clone_size: NA
cdr3_nt: TGTGCCAGCAGACCTAGGACAGGGGAGCACAATGAGCAGTTCTTC
cdr3_aa: CASRPRTGEHNEQFF

v_call: TRBV5-6
d_call: NA
j_call: TRBJ1-5
clone_size: NA
cdr3_nt: TGTGCCAGCAGCTTGGGGGGTTATCAGCCCCAGCATTTT
cdr3_aa: CASSLGGYQPQHF

v_call: TRBV6-5
d_call: TRBD1
j_call: TRBJ1-6
clone_size: NA
cdr3_nt: TGTGCCAGCAGGACGCCAGACAGGGTTTCACCCCTCCACTTT
cdr3_aa: CASRTPDRVSPLHF

v_call: TRBV7-2
d_call: NA
j_call: TRBJ1-3
clone_size: NA
cdr3_nt: TGTGCCAGCAGCTTAGCCTTAGCACAATCCTCTGGAAACACCATATATTTT
cdr3_aa: CASSLALAQSSGNTIYF

v_call: TRBV27
d_call: NA
j_call: TRBJ1-1
clone_size: NA
cdr3_nt: TGTGCCAGCAGTTTATCCCGGCGGGGAGCGGCTGAAGCTTTCTTT
cdr3_aa: CASSLSRRGAAEAFF

v_call: TRBV7-8
d_call: NA
j_call: TRBJ2-1
clone_size: NA
cdr3_nt: TGTGCCAGCAGCTTAGTCCCCGGGGGATACAATGAGCAGTTCTTC
cdr3_aa: CASSLVPGGYNEQFF

v_call: TRBV28
d_call: TRBD1
j_call: TRBJ1-5
clone_size: NA
cdr3_nt: TGTGCCAGCAGTTTAGGCCTCAGGGGGAGCAATCAGCCCCAGCATTTT
cdr3_aa: CASSLGLRGSNQPQHF

v_call: TRBV29-1
d_call: NA
j_call: TRBJ1-2
clone_size: NA
cdr3_nt: TGCAGCGTTGGGGAGGAGAGGGATGGCTATGGCTACACCTTC
cdr3_aa: CSVGEERDGYGYTF

v_call: TRBV7-9
d_call: NA
j_call: TRBJ1-1
clone_size: NA
cdr3_nt: TGTGCCAGCAGCTTAGTCATAGGAGGGGAGAACACTGAAGCTTTCTTT
cdr3_aa: CASSLVIGGENTEAFF

v_call: TRBV19
d_call: NA
j_call: TRBJ2-4
clone_size: NA
cdr3_nt: TGTGCCAGTAGTATAGGGGGATTTAGGCTAGCCAAAAACATTCAGTACTTC
cdr3_aa: CASSIGGFRLAKNIQYF

v_call: TRBV11-1
d_call: NA
j_call: TRBJ1-1
clone_size: NA
cdr3_nt: TGTGCCAGCAGCTTAAGCCGGGCTGAAGCTTTCTTT
cdr3_aa: CASSLSRAEAFF

v_call: TRBV6-7
d_call: TRBD1
j_call: TRBJ2-5
clone_size: NA
cdr3_nt: TGTGCCAGCAAGATAGGCGACAGGGCCCGAGAGACCCAGTACTTC
cdr3_aa: CASKIGDRARETQYF

v_call: TRBV18
d_call: TRBD1
j_call: TRBJ2-1
clone_size: NA
cdr3_nt: TGTGCCAGCTCACGATCCGGGACAGGGGGCAACAATGAGCAGTTCTTC
cdr3_aa: CASSRSGTGGNNEQFF

v_call: TRBV7-8
d_call: NA
j_call: TRBJ1-1
clone_size: NA
cdr3_nt: TGTGCCAGCAGCTTCGCGGAACGTGAAGCTTTCTTT
cdr3_aa: CASSFAEREAFF

v_call: TRBV6-1
d_call: NA
j_call: TRBJ1-1
clone_size: NA
cdr3_nt: TGTGCCAGCAGTGGGTGGGGACTGGACACTGAAGCTTTCTTT
cdr3_aa: CASSGWGLDTEAFF

v_call: TRBV11-1
d_call: TRBD1
j_call: TRBJ2-1
clone_size: NA
cdr3_nt: TGTGCCAGCAGCCCTTCGGACAGGACCTACAATGAGCAGTTCTTC
cdr3_aa: CASSPSDRTYNEQFF

v_call: TRBV19
d_call: NA
j_call: TRBJ1-1
clone_size: NA
cdr3_nt: TGTGCCAGTAGTGACAGTTACATGAACACTGAAGCTTTCTTT
cdr3_aa: CASSDSYMNTEAFF

v_call: TRBV6-4
d_call: NA
j_call: TRBJ1-5
clone_size: NA
cdr3_nt: TGTGCCAGCAGTGACCTGGGAGGCAATCAGCCCCAGCATTTT
cdr3_aa: CASSDLGGNQPQHF

v_call: TRBV5-1
d_call: NA
j_call: TRBJ2-7
clone_size: NA
cdr3_nt: TGCGCCAGCAATGGACAGAGTAGCTCCTACGAGCAGTACTTC
cdr3_aa: CASNGQSSSYEQYF

v_call: TRBV2
d_call: NA
j_call: TRBJ1-2
clone_size: NA
cdr3_nt: TGTGCCAGCAGTGACACACGGGGGGCCATTGGCTACACCTTC
cdr3_aa: CASSDTRGAIGYTF

v_call: TRBV7-6
d_call: TRBD1
j_call: TRBJ2-7
clone_size: once
cdr3_nt: TGTGCCAGCGGACAGGGGGCCTACGAGCAGTACTTC
cdr3_aa: CASGQGAYEQYF

v_call: TRBV28
d_call: NA
j_call: TRBJ1-5
clone_size: once
cdr3_nt: TGTGCCACAAATGTGCGGCCGAGCAATCAGCCCCAGCATTTT
cdr3_aa: CATNVRPSNQPQHF

v_call: TRBV5-6
d_call: TRBD1
j_call: TRBJ1-6
clone_size: NA
cdr3_nt: TGTGCCAGCAGCTTGGGGACAGGGAGAAATTCACCCCTCCACTTT
cdr3_aa: CASSLGTGRNSPLHF

v_call: TRBV5-1
d_call: TRBD1
j_call: TRBJ1-1
clone_size: NA
cdr3_nt: TGCGCCAGCAGCGCGATCACAGGGGGCTATACTGAAGCTTTCTTT
cdr3_aa: CASSAITGGYTEAFF

v_call: TRBV30
d_call: TRBD1
j_call: TRBJ1-1
clone_size: NA
cdr3_nt: TGTGCCTGGAGTCCTACAGGACAGGGGTGGACTGAAGCTTTCTTT
cdr3_aa: CAWSPTGQGWTEAFF

v_call: TRBV5-1
d_call: TRBD2
j_call: TRBJ2-5
clone_size: NA
cdr3_nt: TGCGCCAGCAGCTTGAGCGGGGGGCCCCAAGAGACCCAGTACTTC
cdr3_aa: CASSLSGGPQETQYF

v_call: TRBV7-2
d_call: NA
j_call: TRBJ1-6
clone_size: NA
cdr3_nt: TGTGCCAGCAGCTTTTCGAGGGGGGCGAGAAATTCACCCCTCCACTTT
cdr3_aa: CASSFSRGARNSPLHF

v_call: TRBV7-2
d_call: NA
j_call: TRBJ1-5
clone_size: NA
cdr3_nt: TGTGCCAGCAGCTTAGTTATGGGCAATCAGCCCCAGCATTTT
cdr3_aa: CASSLVMGNQPQHF

v_call: TRBV7-9
d_call: TRBD1
j_call: TRBJ2-6
clone_size: NA
cdr3_nt: TGTGCCAGCAGCTCCGGACAGGGGGCGCCTGGGGCCAACGTCCTGACTTTC
cdr3_aa: CASSSGQGAPGANVLTF

v_call: TRBV28
d_call: NA
j_call: TRBJ1-5
clone_size: NA
cdr3_nt: TGTGCCAGCAGCGAAACCTCCCCCGGGTCGCCCCAGCATTTT
cdr3_aa: CASSETSPGSPQHF